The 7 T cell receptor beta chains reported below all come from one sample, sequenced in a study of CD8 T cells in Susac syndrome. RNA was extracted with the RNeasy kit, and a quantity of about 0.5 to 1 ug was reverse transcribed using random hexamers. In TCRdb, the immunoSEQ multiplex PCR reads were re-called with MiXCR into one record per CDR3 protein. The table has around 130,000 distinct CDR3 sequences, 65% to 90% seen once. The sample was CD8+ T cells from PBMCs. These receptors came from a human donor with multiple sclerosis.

The CDR3 sequence: CSVFEDGGTEAFF. For the CDR3, the DNA is TGCAGCGTTTTTGAGGACGGTGGTACTGAAGCTTTCTTT. This chain links TRBV29-1 with TRBJ1-1; D unresolved. The CDR3 consists of 13 residues. The germline CDR1 and CDR2 sequences are SQVTM and ANQGSEA. Trimming pared 5 bases from V and 5 bases from J, leaving 15 bases between. Filled out from reference TRBV29-1 and TRBJ1-1, the complete variable domain reads SAVISQKPSRDICQRGTSLTIQCQVDSQVTMMFWYRQQPGQSLTLIATANQGSEATYESGFVIDKFPISRPNLTFSTLTVSNMSPEDSSIYLCSVFEDGGTEAFFGQGTRLTVV.

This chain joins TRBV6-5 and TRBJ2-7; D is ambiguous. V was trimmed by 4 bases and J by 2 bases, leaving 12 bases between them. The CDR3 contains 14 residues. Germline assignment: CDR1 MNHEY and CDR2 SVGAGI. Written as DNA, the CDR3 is TGTGCCAGCAGTTCCGTCTTACTTACCTACGAGCAGTACTTC. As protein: CASSSVLLTYEQYF.

The CDR3 spells CASSEGIQGAWETQYF. In nucleotides, the CDR3 is TGTGCCAGCAGTGAGGGCATACAGGGGGCTTGGGAGACCCAGTACTTC. The V call is TRBV2, the J call TRBJ2-5, with 9 bases lining up with TRBD1. V lost 3 bases and J lost 5; bases outside the gene matches: 10. CDR3 length: 16 amino acids. The V gene's germline CDR1 is SNHLY and CDR2 FYNNEI. Looking up the rest from reference TRBV2 and TRBJ2-5 gives the full variable domain: EPEVTQTPSHQVTQMGQEVILRCVPISNHLYFYWYRQILGQKVEFLVSFYNNEISEKSEIFDDQFSVERPDGSNFTLKIRSTKLEDSAMYFCASSEGIQGAWETQYFGPGTRLLVL.

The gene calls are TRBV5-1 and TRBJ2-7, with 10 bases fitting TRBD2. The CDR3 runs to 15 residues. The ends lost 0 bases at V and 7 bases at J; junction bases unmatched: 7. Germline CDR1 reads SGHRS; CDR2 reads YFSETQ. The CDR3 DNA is TGCGCCAGCAGCTTGGTCCCTAGCGGGGGACTTGAGCAGTACTTC. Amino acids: CASSLVPSGGLEQYF.

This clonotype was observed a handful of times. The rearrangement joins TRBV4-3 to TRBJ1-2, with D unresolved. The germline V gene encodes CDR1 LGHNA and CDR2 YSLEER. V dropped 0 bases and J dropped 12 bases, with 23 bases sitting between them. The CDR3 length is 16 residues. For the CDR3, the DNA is TGCGCCAGCAGCCAAGATCTGATTTCAAGTTTACCCACCCACACCTTC. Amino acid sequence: CASSQDLISSLPTHTF.

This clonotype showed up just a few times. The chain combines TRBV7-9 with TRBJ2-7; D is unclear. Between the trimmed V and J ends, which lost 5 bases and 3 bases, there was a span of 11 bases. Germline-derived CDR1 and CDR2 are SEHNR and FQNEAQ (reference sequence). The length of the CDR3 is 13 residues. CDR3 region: CASSPEANYEQYF. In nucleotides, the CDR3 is TGTGCCAGCAGCCCGGAAGCGAACTACGAGCAGTACTTC.

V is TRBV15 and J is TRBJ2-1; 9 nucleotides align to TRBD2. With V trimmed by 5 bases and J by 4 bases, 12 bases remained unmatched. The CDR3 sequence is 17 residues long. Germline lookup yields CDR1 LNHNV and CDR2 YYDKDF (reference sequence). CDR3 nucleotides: TGTGCCACCAGCCCTAGTTTAGCGGGAGAGACTTACAATGAGCAGTTCTTC. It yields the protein CATSPSLAGETYNEQFF. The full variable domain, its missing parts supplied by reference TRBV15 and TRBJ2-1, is DAMVIQNPRYQVTQFGKPVTLSCSQTLNHNVMYWYQQKSSQAPKLLFHYYDKDFNNEADTPDNFQSRRPNTSFCFLDIRSPGLGDTAMYLCATSPSLAGETYNEQFFGPGTRLTVL.